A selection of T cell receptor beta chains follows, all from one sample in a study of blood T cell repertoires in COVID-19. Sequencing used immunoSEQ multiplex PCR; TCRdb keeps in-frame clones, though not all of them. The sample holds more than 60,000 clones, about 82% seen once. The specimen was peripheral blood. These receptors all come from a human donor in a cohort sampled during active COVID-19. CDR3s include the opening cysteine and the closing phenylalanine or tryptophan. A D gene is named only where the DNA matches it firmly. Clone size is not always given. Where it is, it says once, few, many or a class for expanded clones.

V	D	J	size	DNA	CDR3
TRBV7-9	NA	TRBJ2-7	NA	TGTGCCAGCAGCTCGCATACCACCCTTGACTTTTACGAGCAGTACTTC	CASSSHTTLDFYEQYF
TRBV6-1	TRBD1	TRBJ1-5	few	TGTGCCAGCAGTGAATTGGGGACAGGGCACCAGCCCCAGCATTTT	CASSELGTGHQPQHF
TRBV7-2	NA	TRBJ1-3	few	TGTGCCAGCAGCCCCGCCCCGACAGAAAGGGGAAACACCATATATTTT	CASSPAPTERGNTIYF
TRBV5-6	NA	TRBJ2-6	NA	TGTGCCAGCAGCCAAAGACGGGGGTCCTCTGGGGCCAACGTCCTGACTTTC	CASSQRRGSSGANVLTF
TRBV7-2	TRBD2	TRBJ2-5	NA	TGTGCCAGCAGCTTGGGACTAGCGGATTACCAAGAGACCCAGTACTTC	CASSLGLADYQETQYF
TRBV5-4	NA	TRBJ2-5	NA	TGTGCCAGCAGCTTCTCCCTTCCCGGTCAAGAGACCCAGTACTTC	CASSFSLPGQETQYF
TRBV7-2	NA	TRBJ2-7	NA	TGTGCCAGCAGCTTAGGGGGGGGGCTCGGTTACGAGCAGTACTTC	CASSLGGGLGYEQYF
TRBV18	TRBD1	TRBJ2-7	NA	TGTGCCAGCTCATCCTGGACAGGGGACACCTACGAGCAGTACTTC	CASSSWTGDTYEQYF
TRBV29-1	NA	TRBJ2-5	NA	TGCAGCGTTACTGGGACTTCTCAAGAGACCCAGTACTTC	CSVTGTSQETQYF
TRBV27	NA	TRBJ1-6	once	TGTGCCAGCAGTTTAAGGAGGCTTAATTCACCCCTCCACTTT	CASSLRRLNSPLHF
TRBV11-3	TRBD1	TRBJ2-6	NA	TGTGCCAGCAGCTTAAGGCAGGGGGCAGCTGGGGCCAACGTCCTGACTTTC	CASSLRQGAAGANVLTF
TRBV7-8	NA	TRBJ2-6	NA	TGTGCCAGCAGCCGAGGTAACTCTGGGGCCAACGTCCTGACTTTC	CASSRGNSGANVLTF
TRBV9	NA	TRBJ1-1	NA	TGTGCCAGCAGCGTGGGGGGATGGAACACTGAAGCTTTCTTT	CASSVGGWNTEAFF
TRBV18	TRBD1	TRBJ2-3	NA	TGTGCCAGCTCCCGCGGACAGGGTAGCACAGATACGCAGTATTTT	CASSRGQGSTDTQYF
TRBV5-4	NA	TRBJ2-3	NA	TGTGCCAGCAGCTCGGGTGTTACCACAGATACGCAGTATTTT	CASSSGVTTDTQYF
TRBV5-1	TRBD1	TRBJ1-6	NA	TGCGCCAGCAGCGAACAGGGGGCGAATAATTCACCCCTCCACTTT	CASSEQGANNSPLHF
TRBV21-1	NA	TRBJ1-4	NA	TGTGCCAGCAGAACAGGGTTAGCTACAAGGTGCAAAAAACTGTTTTTT	CASRTGLATRCKKLFF
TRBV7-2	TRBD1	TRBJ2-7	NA	TGTGCCAGCAGCTTAGCCCCGGGACAGGGGTACGAGCAGTACTTC	CASSLAPGQGYEQYF
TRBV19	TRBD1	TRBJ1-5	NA	TGTGCCAGAGACAGGGCCTGCAATCAGCCCCAGCATTTT	CARDRACNQPQHF
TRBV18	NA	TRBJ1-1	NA	TGTGCCAGCTCAACCAGCGTGAACACTGAAGCTTTCTTT	CASSTSVNTEAFF
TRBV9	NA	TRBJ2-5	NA	TGTGCCAGCAGCCCCGCCGGGGGGCCTCAAGAGACCCAGTACTTC	CASSPAGGPQETQYF
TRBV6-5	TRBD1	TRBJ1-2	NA	TGTGCCAGCAGCTCGCAGGGGGCCTATGGCTACACCTTC	CASSSQGAYGYTF